This T cell receptor (beta chain) was obtained from a study of shared clonotypes between healthy human individuals. Study summary: Donors were a couple of women and three men aged 18 to 49.

In the sorted-subset replicate PCRs, 150 to 250 ng DNA, around 32,000 T cell genomes, was used. Assay: immunoSEQ multiplex PCR; the TCRdb copy retains only in-frame clones and omits some. Of roughly 2.6 million clones detected, roughly 92% appear once; the ten largest clones hold around 0.15%. The healthy adult donors were HIV-negative and reported no recent acute infections or vaccinations. From CD4+ cells came CD45RA+ naive and CD45RA-negative memory subsets. The source of this sequence is a young man in good health. Sequences were obtained from naive CD4+ T cells sorted from blood. Subset specified: CD45RA+ positively selected.

In DNA, the CDR3 is TGTGCCACCCGATCAGGGATGAACACCGGGGAGCTGTTTTTT. Translation gives CATRSGMNTGELFF. The chain joins TRBV28 to TRBJ2-2, with D maybe TRBD1 (5 bases). The ends were cut back, 10 bases at V and 1 base at J, with 13 bases in the middle. The CDR3 is 14 amino acids. From germline, CDR1 is MDHEN and CDR2 SYDVKM.